The rows below give T cell receptor beta chains drawn from one sample of a study of T-cell memory formation after mild COVID-19. TCRdb re-called the 5' RACE reads with MiXCR, one entry per CDR3 protein. The sample lists about 55,000 distinct CDR3 sequences, over 7.5% occurring once. The sample was PBMCs or a T cell subset sorted from them (not recorded which). These receptors all come from a man between 18 and 29 years old who had mild COVID-19 (a few samples of this study predate the infection). Cell type and time point are not known. Both conserved end residues are part of each CDR3.

TRBJ1-6 TRBV7-9 15 CASSLAGLRNSPLHF
TRBJ2-5 TRBV4-2 14 CASSQAVGEETQYF
TRBJ2-1 TRBV14 17 CASSARRLAVSRNEQFF
TRBJ2-5 TRBV2 13 CASRRGSMETQYF
TRBJ2-3 TRBV11-2 17 CASSFPPGGHGTDTQYF
TRBJ1-3 TRBV25-1 15 CASSESGTAGNTIYF
TRBJ2-5 TRBV5-6 15 CASSLKDGEVETQYF
TRBJ1-2 TRBV29-1 12 CSVGDRNYGYTF
TRBJ1-5 TRBV12-3/TRBV12-4 14 CASRWGGLDQPQHF
TRBJ1-5 TRBV20-1 12 CSASAGPQPQHF
TRBJ2-7 TRBV7-9 11 CASSSTREQYF
TRBJ2-7 TRBV7-2 16 CASSLMLGDYSYEQYF
TRBJ2-2 TRBV5-5 12 CASSLYIGELFF
TRBJ2-5 TRBV6-5 14 CASRPSTGQETQYF
TRBJ2-4 TRBV24-1 16 CATSDPSGGHGNIQYF